This TCR beta chain is drawn from a study of cytomegalovirus exposure and HLA in healthy donors. PCR amplification relied on 60 Vbeta primers (plus 13 Jbeta primers). Measured with immunoSEQ multiplex PCR; TCRdb has only the in-frame clones, and not every one. This table holds about 120,000 clones, roughly 72% found once. Study-wide findings and caveats: The authors later linked a missense DCLRE1C variant to TCR beta V- and J-gene trimming. Later examination showed HLA-associated TCR beta chains had greater clonal expansion than equally common others.

CDR1 is MNHNS, CDR2 SASEGT, per germline. This CDR3 contains 15 residues. With 6 bases removed from V and 3 bases from J, the gap between germline ends came to 15 bases. The table lists this clone with a count of one. Antigen unknown. The TCR comes from a woman in her thirties or forties in good health and CMV-seropositive. The sample consisted of PBMCs. This chain links TRBV6-1 with TRBJ1-5; D perhaps matches TRBD1 (5 bases). CDR3 DNA sequence: TGTGCCAGCAGACCTACGACAGTCTCCAATCAGCCCCAGCATTTT. Its protein is CASRPTTVSNQPQHF.